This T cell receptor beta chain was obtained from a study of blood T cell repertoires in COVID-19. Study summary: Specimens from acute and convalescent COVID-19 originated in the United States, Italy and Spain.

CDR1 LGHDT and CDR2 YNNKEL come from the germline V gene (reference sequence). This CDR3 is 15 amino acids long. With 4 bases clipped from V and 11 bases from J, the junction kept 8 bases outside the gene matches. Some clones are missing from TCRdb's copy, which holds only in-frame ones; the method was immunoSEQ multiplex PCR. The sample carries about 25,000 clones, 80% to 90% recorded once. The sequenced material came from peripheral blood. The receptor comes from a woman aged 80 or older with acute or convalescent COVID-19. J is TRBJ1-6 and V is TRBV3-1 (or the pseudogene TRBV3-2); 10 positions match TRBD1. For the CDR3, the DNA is TGTGCCAGCAGCCGACGACAGGGGGCGGGAGCACCCCTCCACTTT. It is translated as CASSRRQGAGAPLHF.